Listed here are 5 T cell receptor beta chains from one sample, sequenced in a study of blood T cell repertoires in COVID-19. Sequenced by immunoSEQ multiplex PCR; TCRdb stores in-frame clones only, minus some. The sample consists of more than 130,000 clones, less than 85% of them appearing once. Sequencing was performed on peripheral blood. The receptors were gathered from a human donor in a cohort sampled during active COVID-19.

Only one count was recorded for this clone. The chain couples TRBV13 to TRBJ1-1; no clear D. CDR1 PRHDT and CDR2 FYEKMQ come from the germline V gene (reference sequence). The CDR3 consists of 13 residues. Deletions cut 2 bases from V and 4 bases from J, with 8 bases between. In DNA, the CDR3 is TGTGCCAGCAGCTTACGGGGAGGCACTGAAGCTTTCTTT. Translated, it gives CASSLRGGTEAFF.

This rearrangement joins TRBV7-3 to TRBJ1-1, with D possibly TRBD1 on 5 matching bases. Trimming cost V 2 bases and J 1 base, with 14 bases left between them. Germline loops: CDR1 SGHTA, CDR2 FQGTGA. The CDR3 is 16 residues long. The CDR3 DNA is TGTGCCAGCAGCTTATACCGACAGCAACCGAACACTGAAGCTTTCTTT. Protein sequence: CASSLYRQQPNTEAFF. The full variable domain, completed using reference TRBV7-3 and TRBJ1-1, is GAGVSQTPSNKVTEKGKYVELRCDPISGHTALYWYRQSLGQGPEFLIYFQGTGAADDSGLPNDRFFAVRPEGSVSTLKIQRTERGDSAVYLCASSLYRQQPNTEAFFGQGTRLTVV.

This chain connects TRBV6-2 or TRBV6-3 to TRBJ1-5; 9 bases map to TRBD1. Germline CDR1 is MNHEY and CDR2 is SVGEGT. V was pared by 0 bases and J by 1 base, with 4 bases of the junction left unmatched. The CDR3 consists of 17 residues. The CDR3 DNA reads as TGTGCCAGCAGTTACTCGACAGGGGGAGGAAGCAATCAGCCCCAGCATTTT. Translating it yields CASSYSTGGGSNQPQHF.

To note about this clone: This specimen includes other DNA sequences encoding the same CDR3. This chain uses TRBV7-2 with TRBJ1-5; no reliable D call. V was pared by 5 bases and J by 7 bases, with 15 bases between. Germline CDR1 and CDR2: SGHTA and FQGNSA. CDR3 length: 14 residues. The CDR3, as DNA: TGTGCCAGCAGCCCCACGCGGGGAAACCAGCCCCAGCATTTT. This sequence encodes CASSPTRGNQPQHF.

This chain links TRBV25-1 with TRBJ1-5; the D gene is possibly TRBD1 (5 bases). Looked up from germline, CDR1 is MGHDK and CDR2 is SYGVNS. The CDR3 is 13 amino acids. Trimming took 6 bases from V and 6 from J, leaving 12 bases between them. CDR3 region: CASREGFGQPQHF. The CDR3 DNA is TGTGCCAGCAGGGAGGGGTTTGGTCAGCCCCAGCATTTT.